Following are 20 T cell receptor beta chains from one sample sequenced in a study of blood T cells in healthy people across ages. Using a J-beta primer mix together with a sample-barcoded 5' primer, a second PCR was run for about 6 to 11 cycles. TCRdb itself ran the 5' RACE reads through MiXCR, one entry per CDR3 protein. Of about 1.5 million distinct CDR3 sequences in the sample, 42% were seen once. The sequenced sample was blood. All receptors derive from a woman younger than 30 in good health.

The chain's CDR3 is CASSQDRLDTQYF. The CDR3 region has the DNA TGTGCCAGCAGCCAAGATCGGCTGGATACGCAGTATTTT. The chain uses TRBV3-1 and TRBJ2-3; D is undetermined. V was clipped by 0 bases and J by 6 bases, with 7 bases between them. The length of the CDR3 is 13 residues. The germline CDR1 and CDR2 sequences are LGHDT and YNNKEL (reference sequence).

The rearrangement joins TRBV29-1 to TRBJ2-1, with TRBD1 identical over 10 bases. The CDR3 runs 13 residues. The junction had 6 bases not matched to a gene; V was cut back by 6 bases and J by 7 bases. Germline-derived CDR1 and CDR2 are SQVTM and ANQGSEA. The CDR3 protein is CSVSGQGRNEQFF. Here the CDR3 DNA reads TGCAGCGTCTCGGGACAGGGGAGGAATGAGCAGTTCTTC.

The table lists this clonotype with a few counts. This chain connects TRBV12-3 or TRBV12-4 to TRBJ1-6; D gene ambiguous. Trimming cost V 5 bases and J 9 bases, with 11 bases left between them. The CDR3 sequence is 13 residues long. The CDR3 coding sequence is TGTGCCAGCAGTCCCCTTGGGTCTTCACCCCTCCACTTT. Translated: CASSPLGSSPLHF.

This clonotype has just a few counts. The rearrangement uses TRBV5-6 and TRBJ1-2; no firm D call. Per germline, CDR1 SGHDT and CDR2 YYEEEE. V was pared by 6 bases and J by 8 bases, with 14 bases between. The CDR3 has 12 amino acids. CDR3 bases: TGTGCCAGCACACCCGGGATCGGGGGCTACACCTTC. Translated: CASTPGIGGYTF.

Here the CDR3 reads CSASFQAGYGYTF. In DNA form, the CDR3 reads TGCAGTGCTAGTTTTCAGGCGGGTTATGGCTACACCTTC. The chain combines TRBV20-1 with TRBJ1-2; D not resolved. This CDR3 comprises 13 residues. Germline-derived CDR1 and CDR2 are DFQATT and SNEGSKA (reference sequence). Deletions cut 3 bases from V and 5 bases from J, with 13 bases between.

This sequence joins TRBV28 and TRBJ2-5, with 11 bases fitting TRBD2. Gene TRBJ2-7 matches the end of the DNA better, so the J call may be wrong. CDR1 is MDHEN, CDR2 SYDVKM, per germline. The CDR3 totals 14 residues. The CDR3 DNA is TGTGCCAGCAGACAACTAGCGGGAGAAGACGAGCAGTACTTC. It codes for CASRQLAGEDEQYF.

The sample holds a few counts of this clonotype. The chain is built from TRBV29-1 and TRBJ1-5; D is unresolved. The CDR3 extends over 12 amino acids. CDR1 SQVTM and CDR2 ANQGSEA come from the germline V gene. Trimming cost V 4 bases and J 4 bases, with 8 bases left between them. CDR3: CSVGPSNQPQHF. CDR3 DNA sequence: TGCAGCGTTGGCCCCTCAAATCAGCCCCAGCATTTT.

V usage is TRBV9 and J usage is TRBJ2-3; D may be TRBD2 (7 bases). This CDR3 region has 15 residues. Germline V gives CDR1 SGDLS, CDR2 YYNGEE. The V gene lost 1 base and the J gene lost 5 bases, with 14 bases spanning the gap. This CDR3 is CASSVHVGGGDTQYF. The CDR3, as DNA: TGTGCCAGCAGCGTACACGTAGGGGGGGGAGATACGCAGTATTTT.

CDR3 protein: CSARTRGGYTF. In DNA, the CDR3 is TGCAGTGCTAGAACCCGTGGCGGCTACACCTTC. The V call is TRBV20-1, the J call TRBJ1-2; D is unclear. The germline V and J ends were trimmed by 2 bases and 8 bases, with 9 bases remaining between them. The CDR3 totals 11 residues. Per germline, CDR1 DFQATT and CDR2 SNEGSKA (reference sequence).

The CDR3 loop is CASDKGQPPYEQYF. The DNA of the CDR3 is TGTGCCAGCGACAAGGGCCAGCCCCCCTACGAGCAGTACTTC. This sequence joins TRBV7-9 and TRBJ2-7, with unresolved D. CDR3 size: 14 residues. Trimming pared 8 bases from V and 2 bases from J, leaving 16 bases between. CDR1 SEHNR and CDR2 FQNEAQ come from the germline V gene (reference sequence).

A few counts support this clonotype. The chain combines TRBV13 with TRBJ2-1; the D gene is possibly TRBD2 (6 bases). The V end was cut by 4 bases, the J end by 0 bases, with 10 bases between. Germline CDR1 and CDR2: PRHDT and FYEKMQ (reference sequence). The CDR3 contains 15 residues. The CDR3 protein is CASSSNGGSYNEQFF. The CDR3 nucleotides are TGTGCCAGCAGCTCCAACGGGGGCTCCTACAATGAGCAGTTCTTC. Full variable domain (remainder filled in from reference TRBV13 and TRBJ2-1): AAGVIQSPRHLIKEKRETATLKCYPIPRHDTVYWYQQGPGQDPQFLISFYEKMQSDKGSIPDRFSAQQFSDYHSELNMSSLELGDSALYFCASSSNGGSYNEQFFGPGTRLTVL.

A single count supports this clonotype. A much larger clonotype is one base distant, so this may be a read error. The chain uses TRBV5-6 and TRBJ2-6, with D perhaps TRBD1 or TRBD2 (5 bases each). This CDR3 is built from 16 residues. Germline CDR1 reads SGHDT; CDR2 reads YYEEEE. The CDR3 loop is CASSFVSAGGASVLTF. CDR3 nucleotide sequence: TGTGCCAGCAGCTTCGTGTCGGCGGGTGGGGCCAGCGTCCTGACTTTC.

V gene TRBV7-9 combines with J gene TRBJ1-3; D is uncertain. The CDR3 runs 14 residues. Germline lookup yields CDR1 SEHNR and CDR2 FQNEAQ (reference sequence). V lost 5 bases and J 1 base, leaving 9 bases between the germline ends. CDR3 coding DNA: TGTGCCAGCAGCCCTGTAGAATCTGGAAACACCATATATTTT. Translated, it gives CASSPVESGNTIYF.

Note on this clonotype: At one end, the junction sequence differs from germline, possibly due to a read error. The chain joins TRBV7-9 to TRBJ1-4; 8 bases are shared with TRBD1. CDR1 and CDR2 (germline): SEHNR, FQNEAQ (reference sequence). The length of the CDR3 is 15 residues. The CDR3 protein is CTSSLAGQANEKLFF. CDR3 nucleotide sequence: TGTACCAGCAGCTTAGCGGGACAGGCAAATGAAAAACTGTTTTTT.

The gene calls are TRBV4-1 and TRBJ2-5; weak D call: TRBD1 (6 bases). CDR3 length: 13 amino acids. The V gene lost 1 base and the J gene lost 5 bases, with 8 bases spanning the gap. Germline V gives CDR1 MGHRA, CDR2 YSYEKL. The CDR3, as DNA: TGCGCCAGCAGCCAAGGGGACATGGAGACCCAGTACTTC. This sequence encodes CASSQGDMETQYF.

This CDR3 is CATSEEKGRRFNEQFF. The CDR3 nucleotides are TGTGCCACCAGTGAGGAGAAGGGGAGAAGATTCAATGAGCAGTTCTTC. The chain couples TRBV24-1 to TRBJ2-1; D is tentatively TRBD1 or TRBD2 (5 bases each). CDR3 length: 16 amino acids. Germline CDR1 and CDR2: KGHDR and SFDVKD. V lost 4 bases and J 6 bases, leaving 18 bases between the germline ends.

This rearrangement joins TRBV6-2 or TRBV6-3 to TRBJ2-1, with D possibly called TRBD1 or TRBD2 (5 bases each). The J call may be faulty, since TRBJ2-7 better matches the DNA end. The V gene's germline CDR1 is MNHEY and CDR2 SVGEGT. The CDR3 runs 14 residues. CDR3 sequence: CASRSAGAYYEQYF. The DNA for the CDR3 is TGTGCCAGCAGGAGCGCCGGGGCCTACTACGAGCAGTACTTC.

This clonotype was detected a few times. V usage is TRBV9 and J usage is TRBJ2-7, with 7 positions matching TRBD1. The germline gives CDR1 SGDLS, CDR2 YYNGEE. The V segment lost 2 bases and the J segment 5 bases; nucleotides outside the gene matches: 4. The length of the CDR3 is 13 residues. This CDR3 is CASSVTGYDEQYF. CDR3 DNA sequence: TGTGCCAGCAGCGTGACAGGGTATGACGAGCAGTACTTC.

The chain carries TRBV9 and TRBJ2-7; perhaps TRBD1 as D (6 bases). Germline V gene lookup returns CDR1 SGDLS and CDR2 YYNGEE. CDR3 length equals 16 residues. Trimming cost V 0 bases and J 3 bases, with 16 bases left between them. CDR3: CASSVGETGSVYEQYF. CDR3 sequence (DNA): TGTGCCAGCAGCGTAGGGGAAACAGGGTCCGTCTACGAGCAGTACTTC. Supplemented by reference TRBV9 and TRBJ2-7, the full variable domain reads DSGVTQTPKHLITATGQRVTLRCSPRSGDLSVYWYQQSLDQGLQFLIQYYNGEERAKGNILERFSAQQFPDLHSELNLSSLELGDSALYFCASSVGETGSVYEQYFGPGTRLTVT.

The chain's CDR3 is CSVESIGETQYF. The CDR3 nucleotides are TGCAGCGTTGAGTCGATAGGGGAGACCCAGTACTTC. The chain employs TRBV29-1 and TRBJ2-7; D not resolved. The DNA matches TRBJ2-5 better at its end, which makes the J call doubtful. Germline V gene sequence: CDR1 SQVTM, CDR2 ANQGSEA. The CDR3 covers 12 residues.